This is a list of T cell receptor beta chains from one sample in a study of T cells after yellow fever vaccination. MiXCR was run by TCRdb on the 5' RACE reads, yielding one entry per CDR3 protein. Among about 60,000 distinct CDR3 sequences, approximately 6.9% were seen once, and the ten largest hold around 44%. Sequenced here: CD8+ T cells sorted from PBMCs, sampled on the day of the first yellow fever vaccination. The receptor source for this set is a young man who received the YFV17D yellow fever vaccine. Each CDR3 is given with its conserved first and last residue. A D gene is named only where the DNA matches it firmly. Rows may omit the clone size; those that give it use once, few, many or a size class.

length: 16
V: TRBV12-3/TRBV12-4
J: TRBJ2-1
size: many
D: -
CDR3: CASSRLVWGTYNEQFF
DNA: TGTGCCAGCAGCAGACTAGTCTGGGGCACCTACAATGAGCAGTTCTTC

length: 17
V: TRBV4-2
J: TRBJ2-2
size: -
D: -
CDR3: CASSLPGLGDATGELFF
DNA: TGTGCCAGCAGCCTTCCCGGTTTAGGGGATGCCACCGGGGAGCTGTTTTTT

length: 11
V: TRBV19
J: TRBJ1-5
size: -
D: -
CDR3: CASGLLGPQHF
DNA: TGTGCCAGTGGTCTCCTGGGGCCCCAGCATTTT

length: 14
V: TRBV7-2
J: TRBJ2-7
size: -
D: -
CDR3: CASSLVPGTIEQYF
DNA: TGTGCCAGCAGCTTAGTTCCTGGGACGATCGAGCAGTACTTC

length: 13
V: TRBV5-4
J: TRBJ2-7
size: -
D: -
CDR3: CASSLTTGHEQYF
DNA: TGTGCCAGCAGCTTGACTACGGGACACGAGCAGTACTTC

length: 16
V: TRBV10-3
J: TRBJ2-1
size: few
D: TRBD2
CDR3: CAISESRGVGINEQFF
DNA: TGTGCCATCAGTGAGTCTCGGGGGGTGGGGATCAATGAGCAGTTCTTC

length: 15
V: TRBV5-1
J: TRBJ1-6
size: -
D: -
CDR3: CASSGMGGLNSPLHF
DNA: TGCGCCAGCAGCGGAATGGGGGGCTTGAATTCACCCCTCCACTTT

length: 19
V: TRBV5-1
J: TRBJ2-1
size: many
D: TRBD1
CDR3: CASSLVLPGGLRSYNEQFF
DNA: TGCGCCAGCAGCTTGGTCCTCCCAGGGGGTTTAAGGTCCTACAATGAGCAGTTCTTC

length: 16
V: TRBV29-1
J: TRBJ2-5
size: few
D: -
CDR3: CSVEDLAGKGSETQYF
DNA: TGCAGCGTTGAAGACCTGGCGGGGAAGGGTAGCGAGACCCAGTACTTC

length: 14
V: TRBV20-1
J: TRBJ2-1
size: -
D: -
CDR3: CSAREPRTYNEQFF
DNA: TGCAGTGCTAGAGAACCCAGGACCTACAATGAGCAGTTCTTC

length: 16
V: TRBV11-2
J: TRBJ2-3
size: many
D: TRBD2
CDR3: CASSLPLAGGSDTQYF
DNA: TGTGCCAGCAGCTTACCTCTGGCGGGGGGTTCAGATACGCAGTATTTT

length: 13
V: TRBV7-9
J: TRBJ1-4
size: few
D: -
CDR3: CASSSDLNEKLFF
DNA: TGTGCCAGCAGCTCTGATCTTAATGAAAAACTGTTTTTT

length: 12
V: TRBV29-1
J: TRBJ1-1
size: many
D: -
CDR3: CSVGVMNTEAFF
DNA: TGCAGCGTTGGTGTCATGAACACTGAAGCTTTCTTT

length: 14
V: TRBV5-1
J: TRBJ2-3
size: many
D: TRBD2
CDR3: CASRERGSVDTQYF
DNA: TGCGCCAGCAGAGAGCGGGGGAGTGTGGATACGCAGTATTTT

length: 15
V: TRBV6-5
J: TRBJ2-6
size: many
D: -
CDR3: CACRTDLAGANVLTF
DNA: TGTGCCTGTAGGACAGACCTAGCTGGGGCCAACGTCCTGACTTTC

length: 14
V: TRBV5-6
J: TRBJ2-7
size: -
D: -
CDR3: CASSGGLLTYEQYF
DNA: TGTGCCAGCAGCGGCGGGCTACTCACCTACGAGCAGTACTTC

length: 14
V: TRBV7-9
J: TRBJ1-5
size: -
D: -
CDR3: CASSLTGPNQPQHF
DNA: TGTGCCAGCAGCTTAACAGGTCCCAATCAGCCCCAGCATTTT

length: 15
V: TRBV25-1
J: TRBJ1-1
size: many
D: -
CDR3: CASSEYSPLGDEAFF
DNA: TGTGCCAGCAGTGAATACTCCCCCTTGGGGGATGAAGCTTTCTTT

length: 13
V: TRBV19
J: TRBJ1-1
size: few
D: -
CDR3: CASSYRVDTEAFF
DNA: TGTGCCAGTAGCTACAGGGTAGACACTGAAGCTTTCTTT